These T cell receptor beta chains were read from a single sample in a study of vaccination and CD4 T cells after COVID-19. TCRdb itself ran the PCR reads through MiXCR, one entry per CDR3 protein. The data contain 15,000 to 20,000 distinct CDR3 sequences, roughly two thirds of them singletons. No cognate antigen is known for these TCRs. The specimen sequenced was CD4+ T cells from blood, cultured in vitro. These receptors were obtained from a human donor who had recovered from COVID-19. Both conserved end residues are part of each CDR3. The order of the fields is J gene, clone size, D gene, V gene, CDR3 protein, CDR3 DNA. The D gene is left open where the match is weak. Clone size, where shown, is once, few, many, or a class for clones that have expanded.

J: TRBJ1-5
size: .
D: .
V: TRBV12-3/TRBV12-4
CDR3: CASTRGGGSRNQPQHF
DNA: TGTGCCAGCACCCGGGGGGGTGGATCCCGAAATCAGCCCCAGCATTTT

J: TRBJ1-2
size: .
D: TRBD1
V: TRBV28
CDR3: CASSRDRGQAGYTF
DNA: TGTGCCAGCAGTAGGGACAGGGGGCAGGCTGGCTACACCTTC

J: TRBJ2-5
size: .
D: .
V: TRBV7-2
CDR3: CASSRGGVRGTQYF
DNA: TGTGCCAGCAGTCGAGGGGGGGTTAGAGGGACCCAGTACTTC

J: TRBJ2-3
size: .
D: TRBD2
V: TRBV6-5
CDR3: CASSYSGLGNTDTQYF
DNA: TGTGCCAGCAGTTACTCGGGACTAGGAAACACAGATACGCAGTATTTT

J: TRBJ2-1
size: .
D: .
V: TRBV12-3/TRBV12-4
CDR3: CASSLWALGVNEQFF
DNA: TGTGCCAGCAGTTTGTGGGCCCTAGGGGTCAATGAGCAGTTCTTC

J: TRBJ2-6
size: .
D: .
V: TRBV5-1
CDR3: CASSPGGGPVSGANVLTF
DNA: TGCGCCAGCAGCCCGGGTGGGGGGCCGGTCTCTGGGGCCAACGTCCTGACTTTC

J: TRBJ1-6
size: few
D: .
V: TRBV2
CDR3: CASGTSLKRGVGHSPLHF
DNA: TGTGCCAGCGGGACCAGCCTAAAAAGGGGGGTTGGCCATTCACCCCTCCACTTT

J: TRBJ1-6
size: .
D: TRBD1
V: TRBV5-1
CDR3: CASSALGQDNSPLHF
DNA: TGCGCCAGCAGCGCTTTAGGACAGGATAATTCACCCCTCCACTTT

J: TRBJ2-2
size: .
D: .
V: TRBV6-4
CDR3: CASSVEGNSNTGELFF
DNA: TGTGCCAGCAGTGTTGAGGGGAACTCGAACACCGGGGAGCTGTTTTTT

J: TRBJ1-2
size: .
D: .
V: TRBV20-1
CDR3: CSAGDRTGYTF
DNA: TGCAGTGCTGGAGACAGGACTGGCTACACCTTC

J: TRBJ2-4
size: .
D: .
V: TRBV12-3/TRBV12-4
CDR3: CASSPPDRVSEIQYF
DNA: TGTGCCAGCAGCCCGCCGGACAGAGTTAGCGAAATTCAGTACTTC

J: TRBJ2-2
size: .
D: .
V: TRBV6-5
CDR3: CASSFGAWATTNTGELFF
DNA: TGTGCCAGCAGTTTTGGGGCGTGGGCGACCACGAACACCGGGGAGCTGTTTTTT

J: TRBJ1-3
size: .
D: TRBD1
V: TRBV19
CDR3: CASRGQATTIYF
DNA: TGTGCCAGTAGAGGACAGGCCACCACCATATATTTT

J: TRBJ2-7
size: .
D: TRBD2
V: TRBV6-5
CDR3: CASSYSGGRPNEQYF
DNA: TGTGCCAGCAGTTACTCTGGCGGGAGACCCAACGAGCAGTACTTC

J: TRBJ1-5
size: .
D: .
V: TRBV28
CDR3: CASGSSAGSQPQHF
DNA: TGTGCCAGCGGTTCCTCGGCGGGTTCCCAGCCCCAGCATTTT